This TCR beta chain was retrieved from a study of blood T cell repertoires in COVID-19 (TCRdb year 2020). A note on the overall study: Samples from collaborators originated in the United States, Italy and Spain and spanned both the acute and convalescent phases of COVID-19. The material from the prospective study consisted of cDNA or gDNA derived from T cells, B-cell-depleted T cells, or PBMCs. Samples came from the ongoing ImmuneRACE study (first 160 participants) plus 1,254 subjects from 6 global collaborators. HLA class I and class II types, where available, came from metadata supplied by the sample provider rather than from assay-based typing. The repertoires were made available in a free public database intended to serve as a resource for research on the immune response to SARS-CoV-2. Subjects who had been exposed to COVID-19, were actively infected with it, or had recovered from it provided the deeply sampled blood TCRbeta repertoires that made up the dataset. The sample metadata nearly always contained a de-identified subject ID, COVID-19 status, age in years and sex.

The CDR3 spans 15 residues, from the cysteine through the phenylalanine. The kept DNA is CDR3 alone, 45 bases in frame from the first base. As encoded in the germline V gene, CDR1 is MNHEY while CDR2 is SVGAGI. Trimming takes 0 bases from V and 4 bases from J, and the germline ends sit 13 bases apart. What the research found in general, with its limitations: The amount of clinical and demographic metadata varied by source and participant and was provided uncurated.

At least ten counts were recorded for this clone. The specificity of this receptor is unknown. One base away there is no much larger clone; base qualities are not given. Collaborating institutions collected whole blood in K2EDTA tubes following their own protocols. Collaborator samples were shipped for TCRbeta analysis as frozen whole blood, isolated PBMCs, or DNA extracted from either sample type. TCRbeta CDR3 regions were amplified from genomic DNA using the immunoSEQ Assay, a bias-controlled multiplex PCR. From the authors' description of their analysis: Nucleated cell counts per sample were estimated from amplification of reference gene primers within the assay. Sequence reads were collapsed and filtered to measure the absolute abundance of every unique TCRbeta CDR3 rearrangement. For each sample, productive Simpson clonality was calculated by taking the square root of Simpson's diversity index across productive rearrangements. TCRdb holds this immuneACCESS table with in-frame rearrangements only. Some clones are missing; in checked studies, unresolved V genes explain under half, and the rest has no known cause. The DNA was the basis for D and trimming; V, J and clone size are from that table. This sample is represented by about 190,000 clones; nearly 85% of them were singletons. 4.5% to 6.5% of the sample comes from the top ten.

The sequence derives from a woman in her thirties with acute or convalescent COVID-19. This chain is built from TRBV6-5 and TRBJ2-7; the D gene is perhaps TRBD1, on 5 matching bases. The sample comprised peripheral blood. The CDR3 here reads CASSYSFTGTYEQYF. The DNA is TGTGCCAGCAGTTACTCTTTCACAGGAACTTACGAGCAGTACTTC.